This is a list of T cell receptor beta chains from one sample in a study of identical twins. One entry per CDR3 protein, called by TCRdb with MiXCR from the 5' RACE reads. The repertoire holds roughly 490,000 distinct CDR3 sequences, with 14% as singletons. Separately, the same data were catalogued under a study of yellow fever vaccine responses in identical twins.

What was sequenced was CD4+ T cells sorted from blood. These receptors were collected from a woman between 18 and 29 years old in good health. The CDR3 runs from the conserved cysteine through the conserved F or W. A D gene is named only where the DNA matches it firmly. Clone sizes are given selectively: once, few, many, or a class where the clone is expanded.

CDR3nt: TGTGCCAGCAGTCTCCGGGACTATCAGTACTTC
CDR3aa: CASSLRDYQYF
d_gene: TRBD2
v_gene: TRBV12-3/TRBV12-4
j_gene: TRBJ2-7
abundance: many

CDR3nt: TGCAGTGCTAGAGATTATGGCGGGGGGTCCCAAGAGACCCAGTACTTC
CDR3aa: CSARDYGGGSQETQYF
d_gene: TRBD2
v_gene: TRBV20-1
j_gene: TRBJ2-5
abundance: few

CDR3nt: TGTGCCAGCAGTTTTGAGTCGGAGCCCCAGCATTTT
CDR3aa: CASSFESEPQHF
d_gene: NA
v_gene: TRBV2
j_gene: TRBJ1-5
abundance: NA

CDR3nt: TGTGCCAGCAGTTACTCAAGGGGGGCGCAGTATTTT
CDR3aa: CASSYSRGAQYF
d_gene: NA
v_gene: TRBV6-5
j_gene: TRBJ2-3
abundance: NA

CDR3nt: TGTGCCAGCAGCCAATGGGATAATAACAGGGTGGACTATGGCTACACCTTC
CDR3aa: CASSQWDNNRVDYGYTF
d_gene: NA
v_gene: TRBV14
j_gene: TRBJ1-2
abundance: NA

CDR3nt: TGCAGCGTTGCCCAACGACTAGCGGATACGCAGTATTTT
CDR3aa: CSVAQRLADTQYF
d_gene: TRBD2
v_gene: TRBV29-1
j_gene: TRBJ2-3
abundance: NA

CDR3nt: TGTGCCAGAAACCCCGGGGGTGGAGGGCACACTGAAGCTTTCTTT
CDR3aa: CARNPGGGGHTEAFF
d_gene: NA
v_gene: TRBV2
j_gene: TRBJ1-1
abundance: NA

CDR3nt: TGTGCCAGCAGCATACAAGCGGGAGTGTCCTACGAGCAGTACTTC
CDR3aa: CASSIQAGVSYEQYF
d_gene: TRBD2
v_gene: TRBV11-2
j_gene: TRBJ2-7
abundance: NA

CDR3nt: TGTGCCAGCAGTTTCGGGGGGGCGGTGTACGAGCAGTACTTC
CDR3aa: CASSFGGAVYEQYF
d_gene: TRBD2
v_gene: TRBV12-3/TRBV12-4
j_gene: TRBJ2-7
abundance: few

CDR3nt: TGCAGCGTACTAGCCAAAAACATTCAGTACTTC
CDR3aa: CSVLAKNIQYF
d_gene: NA
v_gene: TRBV29-1
j_gene: TRBJ2-4
abundance: few

CDR3nt: TGTGCTAGCAGCTCGAGTGGGCCAGGAGAGCAGTTCTTC
CDR3aa: CASSSSGPGEQFF
d_gene: NA
v_gene: TRBV7-7
j_gene: TRBJ2-1
abundance: NA

CDR3nt: TGTGCCAGCAGTGAATTAACGGAGCAGTTCTTC
CDR3aa: CASSELTEQFF
d_gene: NA
v_gene: TRBV25-1
j_gene: TRBJ2-1
abundance: many

CDR3nt: TGCGCCAGCAGCTTGGCCGCTAGCGGGAGAGGAGAGACCCAGTACTTC
CDR3aa: CASSLAASGRGETQYF
d_gene: TRBD2
v_gene: TRBV5-1
j_gene: TRBJ2-5
abundance: NA

CDR3nt: TGTGCCAGCAGCTCCCCTTTAGCGGGAGATCTCTACAATGAGCAGTTCTTC
CDR3aa: CASSSPLAGDLYNEQFF
d_gene: TRBD2
v_gene: TRBV4-2
j_gene: TRBJ2-1
abundance: many

CDR3nt: TGTGCCAGCAGCTTAGTCCGGCGGGAGAAGGATGAGCAGTTCTTC
CDR3aa: CASSLVRREKDEQFF
d_gene: TRBD2
v_gene: TRBV7-6
j_gene: TRBJ2-1
abundance: many

CDR3nt: TGTGCCAGCAGTACGAGACGGGATACGCAGTATTTT
CDR3aa: CASSTRRDTQYF
d_gene: NA
v_gene: TRBV28
j_gene: TRBJ2-3
abundance: few

CDR3nt: TGTGCCAGCAGCCCCTCCTCCACAGGGGCGAAGGGCGAGCAGTACTTC
CDR3aa: CASSPSSTGAKGEQYF
d_gene: TRBD1
v_gene: TRBV7-2
j_gene: TRBJ2-7
abundance: few

CDR3nt: TGCAGTGCCGAGCCGCGGGGGATCGAGGAGACCCAGTACTTC
CDR3aa: CSAEPRGIEETQYF
d_gene: TRBD2
v_gene: TRBV20-1
j_gene: TRBJ2-5
abundance: NA

CDR3nt: TGTGCCAGCAGTGTGGGGGCAGATAATTCACCCCTCCACTTT
CDR3aa: CASSVGADNSPLHF
d_gene: NA
v_gene: TRBV2
j_gene: TRBJ1-6
abundance: few

CDR3nt: TGTGCCAGCAGTTATTCAAGGACAGGGTTAACCTACGAGCAGTACTTC
CDR3aa: CASSYSRTGLTYEQYF
d_gene: TRBD1
v_gene: TRBV6-5
j_gene: TRBJ2-7
abundance: NA

CDR3nt: TGTGCCAGCGGCAGGGGGCCCGCGGTCGCTGAAGCTTTCTTT
CDR3aa: CASGRGPAVAEAFF
d_gene: TRBD1
v_gene: TRBV6-2/TRBV6-3
j_gene: TRBJ1-1
abundance: few

CDR3nt: TGTGCCATCAGTCGGGCAGGGGGAACAGATACGCAGTATTTT
CDR3aa: CAISRAGGTDTQYF
d_gene: TRBD1
v_gene: TRBV10-3
j_gene: TRBJ2-3
abundance: many

CDR3nt: TGCGCCAGCACCAAAAAAAGGTCGGGGCCCACCGGGGAGCTGTTTTTT
CDR3aa: CASTKKRSGPTGELFF
d_gene: NA
v_gene: TRBV4-3
j_gene: TRBJ2-2
abundance: few

CDR3nt: TGTGCCAGCAGCCGGGACAGGGTCTCGCTCGAGCGGGAAAAACTGTTTTTT
CDR3aa: CASSRDRVSLEREKLFF
d_gene: TRBD1
v_gene: TRBV6-1
j_gene: TRBJ1-4
abundance: few

CDR3nt: TGTGCCAGCAGCCGTGGGGGTGGACTCGAGGCGACCCAGTACTTC
CDR3aa: CASSRGGGLEATQYF
d_gene: NA
v_gene: TRBV11-2
j_gene: TRBJ2-5
abundance: few

CDR3nt: TGTGCCAGCAACGATGCAGGACAGGGTTTAGAGACCCAGTACTTC
CDR3aa: CASNDAGQGLETQYF
d_gene: TRBD1
v_gene: TRBV5-5
j_gene: TRBJ2-5
abundance: few

CDR3nt: TGTGCCATCAGTGTCGAGGGACAGGCGAGTTCAGGTGGCTACACCTTC
CDR3aa: CAISVEGQASSGGYTF
d_gene: TRBD1
v_gene: TRBV10-3
j_gene: TRBJ1-2
abundance: few

CDR3nt: TGTGCCACCAGCAGCATAGGGACTAGCGGGAGAAGCAATGAGCAGTTCTTC
CDR3aa: CATSSIGTSGRSNEQFF
d_gene: TRBD2
v_gene: TRBV15
j_gene: TRBJ2-1
abundance: many

CDR3nt: TGCAGCGTCAGACTAGCGGCGGAGACCCAGTACTTC
CDR3aa: CSVRLAAETQYF
d_gene: TRBD2
v_gene: TRBV29-1
j_gene: TRBJ2-5
abundance: few

CDR3nt: TGTGCCAGCAGTATCGGACGGTACTCCTACGAGCAGTACTTC
CDR3aa: CASSIGRYSYEQYF
d_gene: NA
v_gene: TRBV6-1
j_gene: TRBJ2-7
abundance: NA

CDR3nt: TGTGCCAGCAGCTTAGGCTCCACAGGGACAAATAAAGAGACCCAGTACTTC
CDR3aa: CASSLGSTGTNKETQYF
d_gene: NA
v_gene: TRBV11-2
j_gene: TRBJ2-5
abundance: NA

CDR3nt: TGCGCCAGCAGCTTGGAGGGTAGGGCAGATACGCAGTATTTT
CDR3aa: CASSLEGRADTQYF
d_gene: NA
v_gene: TRBV5-1
j_gene: TRBJ2-3
abundance: NA

CDR3nt: TGTGCCAGCTGTCCGACAGGCGCTTACGAGCAGTACTTC
CDR3aa: CASCPTGAYEQYF
d_gene: NA
v_gene: TRBV5-5
j_gene: TRBJ2-7
abundance: NA